The 32 T cell receptor beta chains in this list originate from one sample, sequenced in a study of glioma-infiltrating T cells. The iRepertoire nested amplicon-rescue multiplex PCR amplified TCR alpha and beta CDR3s from RNA. TCRdb reprocessed the multiplex PCR reads via MiXCR and lists one record per CDR3 protein. The table records 150,000 to 200,000 distinct CDR3 sequences, around 40% of them present only once. Source material: glioma tissue, nonneoplastic brain tissue, or PBMCs (not recorded which). These TCRs come from a human donor with low-grade glioma or glioblastoma, undergoing nonglioma brain surgery, or in good health (not recorded which).

This chain links TRBV29-1 with TRBJ2-1; TRBD1 agrees at 12 bases. The CDR3 covers 14 residues. Per germline, CDR1 SQVTM and CDR2 ANQGSEA. The J segment lost 10 bases and the V segment lost 6 bases, leaving 10 bases of the junction unmatched. The CDR3 sequence is CSVLRDRGLQEQFF. CDR3 bases: TGCAGCGTGCTCCGGGACAGGGGGCTTCAAGAGCAGTTCTTC.

In its sample, this clonotype was seen a few times. This may come from a read error, since a much larger clone is one base off. V and J are TRBV27 and TRBJ2-5; the match to TRBD2 covers 7 bases. The CDR3 has 15 amino acids. CDR1 and CDR2 (germline): MNHEY, SMNVEV (reference sequence). The CDR3: CASSFMMGGGETKYF. DNA of the CDR3: TGTGCCAGCAGTTTTATGATGGGGGGGGGAGAGACCAAGTACTTC.

Concerning this clonotype itself: This may be a read error, as it is one base from a much larger clone. The chain carries TRBV27 and TRBJ2-5, with unresolved D. This CDR3 spans 15 amino acids. The germline V gene has CDR1 MNHEY and CDR2 SMNVEV (reference sequence). In DNA, the CDR3 is TGTGCCAGCAGTTTATTTCGCGCCGGCAAGGAGACCCAGTGCTTC. It translates to CASSLFRAGKETQCF.

This clonotype was detected only a few times. The gene calls are TRBV29-1 and TRBJ2-7; D unclear. Looked up from germline, CDR1 is SQVTM and CDR2 is ANQGSEA. Trimming pared 5 bases from V and 6 bases from J, leaving 17 bases between. The CDR3 spans 13 residues. In nucleotides, the CDR3 is TGCAGCGTTCGGCATCTAGGCAGAGGCGAGCAGTACTTC. Translation gives CSVRHLGRGEQYF.

This clonotype was picked up many times. The genes are TRBV20-1 and TRBJ2-7; the D gene is possibly TRBD1 (5 bases). Germline assignment: CDR1 DFQATT and CDR2 SNEGSKA (reference sequence). The CDR3 spans 11 residues. DNA of the CDR3: TGCAGCGGCAGGGATTCCTACGAGCAGTACTTC. It is translated as CSGRDSYEQYF.

Of note for this clonotype: Just one base apart from a much larger clone, this may be a read error. This chain links TRBV25-1 with TRBJ2-7, with TRBD1 identical over 9 bases. V lost 8 bases to trimming and J lost 5 bases; unmatched junction nucleotides: 10. This CDR3 is 14 amino acids long. Looked up from germline, CDR1 is MGHDK and CDR2 is SYGVNS. CDR3 sequence: CASVNPGQGDEQYF. The CDR3 coding sequence is TGTGCCAGCGTTAATCCGGGACAGGGAGACGAGCAGTACTTC.

This clonotype occurred many times. The chain uses TRBV10-2 and TRBJ2-1; D perhaps matches TRBD2 (5 bases). Germline CDR1 is WSHSY and CDR2 is SAAADI. V lost 3 bases to trimming and J lost 8 bases, with 14 bases between them. The CDR3 length is 14 residues. CDR3 nucleotide sequence: TGCGCCAGCAGTGAATTAGGTGGAGGCGATGAGCAGTTCTTC. It is translated as CASSELGGGDEQFF.

The J gene is TRBJ2-1, the V gene TRBV29-1; possibly TRBD2 for D (5 bases). Trimming took 5 bases from V and 13 from J, leaving 18 bases between them. CDR1 and CDR2 from the germline V gene are SQVTM and ANQGSEA. This CDR3 spans 12 amino acids. As DNA, the CDR3 is TGCAGCGTTTCCCCCCCATCGGGGTCCCAGTTCTTC. Translation: CSVSPPSGSQFF.

The rearrangement links TRBV30 to TRBJ2-1; tentative D call: TRBD2 (5 bases). V lost 4 bases and J lost 3, with 10 bases in between. The CDR3 totals 13 residues. Germline CDR1 and CDR2: GTSNPN and SVGIG (reference sequence). CDR3 DNA sequence: TGTGCCTGGACGGGGAGTAGCTACAATGAGCAGTTCTTC. Encoded protein: CAWTGSSYNEQFF.

This clonotype was picked up a small number of times. The V gene is TRBV10-1, the J gene TRBJ2-1, with TRBD2 matching over 10 bases. The CDR3 covers 15 residues. In germline, CDR1 is WNHNN, CDR2 SYGVQD (reference sequence). V shed 8 bases, J shed 4 bases, and the junction held 8 bases outside the gene matches. The CDR3: CASRPLAGKYNEQFF. CDR3 coding DNA: TGCGCCAGCCGACCACTAGCGGGAAAATACAATGAGCAGTTCTTC.

At least ten counts were recorded for this clonotype. This chain connects TRBV15 to TRBJ2-5, with D unclear. V was clipped by 2 bases and J by 5 bases, with 6 bases between them. Germline V gene data show CDR1 as LNHNV and CDR2 as YYDKDF (reference sequence). The CDR3 has 12 residues. The CDR3, as DNA: TGTGCCACCAGCAGATCAGCCGAGACCCAGTACTTC. Translated: CATSRSAETQYF. Drawing the rest from reference TRBV15 and TRBJ2-5, the complete variable domain is DAMVIQNPRYQVTQFGKPVTLSCSQTLNHNVMYWYQQKSSQAPKLLFHYYDKDFNNEADTPDNFQSRRPNTSFCFLDIRSPGLGDTAMYLCATSRSAETQYFGPGTRLLVL.

Ten or more counts support this clonotype. V is TRBV6-1 and J is TRBJ2-1; 9 bases map to TRBD2. CDR1 is MNHNS, CDR2 SASEGT, per germline. The CDR3 spans 15 residues. Losses at the gene ends were 6 bases for V and 6 bases for J; bases not matched to a gene: 9. CDR3 protein: CASRPELTSGNEQFF. DNA for the CDR3: TGTGCCAGCAGGCCTGAATTGACTAGCGGCAATGAGCAGTTCTTC.

In its sample, this clonotype was seen once. This may arise from a read error, as a much more abundant clone is one base away. The rearrangement links TRBV28 to TRBJ2-5; 9 bases are shared with TRBD1. Losses at the gene ends were 7 bases for V and 5 bases for J; bases not matched to a gene: 5. Germline CDR1 reads MDHEN; CDR2 reads SYDVKM. The CDR3 is made up of 13 amino acids. This CDR3 is CASMTQGAETQYF. As DNA, the CDR3 is TGTGCCAGCATGACACAGGGGGCTGAGACCCAGTACTTC.

The chain joins TRBV19 to TRBJ2-7; D call uncertain. Germline V CDR1 and CDR2: LNHDA, SQIVND (reference sequence). Trimming pared 10 bases from V and 5 bases from J, leaving 12 bases between. The CDR3 spans 11 residues. CDR3 in DNA: TGTGCCACCCGGGCCTGCGACGAGCAGTACTTC. It encodes CATRACDEQYF.

About this clonotype: A much larger clone sits a single nucleotide away, making a read error possible. This chain connects TRBV2 to TRBJ2-4, with a weak D call TRBD2 (6 bases). V was cut by 7 bases and J by 0 bases, with 13 bases left in between. This CDR3 spans 15 amino acids. Germline loops: CDR1 SNHLY, CDR2 FYNNEI. The CDR3 spells CASIMTRLAKNIQYF. As DNA, the CDR3 is TGTGCCAGCATTATGACTAGACTAGCCAAAAACATTCAGTACTTC.

This clonotype was recorded many times. The V gene is TRBV12-3 or TRBV12-4, the J gene TRBJ2-3; no firm D call. Trimming pared 3 bases from V and 2 bases from J, leaving 9 bases between. The CDR3 runs to 14 residues. The CDR3 nucleotides read TGTGCCAGCAGTTTTCTGTCACACACAGATACGCAGTATTTT. Translating it yields CASSFLSHTDTQYF.

Concerning this clonotype: No conserved phenylalanine or tryptophan ends this CDR3, so it is likely a read error. V and J are TRBV7-9 and TRBJ2-7; 9 nucleotides agree with TRBD2. V was pared by 1 base and J by 7 bases, with 5 bases of the junction left unmatched. Germline V gives CDR1 SEHNR, CDR2 FQNEAQ (reference sequence). This CDR3 region has 14 residues. Here the CDR3 reads CASSLVLAGKEQYL. CDR3 coding DNA: TGTGCCAGCAGCTTAGTGCTAGCGGGAAAGGAGCAGTACTTA.

This clonotype showed up just a few times. The V call is TRBV2, the J call TRBJ2-1; D unresolved. Germline V gene sequence: CDR1 SNHLY, CDR2 FYNNEI. This CDR3 has 14 amino acids. Trimming removed 10 bases at V and 3 bases at J, with 16 bases between. CDR3 sequence: CATQRSTLYNEQFF. The CDR3 region has the DNA TGTGCCACGCAGAGGAGCACTCTCTACAATGAGCAGTTCTTC. The variable domain in full, completed from reference TRBV2 and TRBJ2-1, reads EPEVTQTPSHQVTQMGQEVILRCVPISNHLYFYWYRQILGQKVEFLVSFYNNEISEKSEIFDDQFSVERPDGSNFTLKIRSTKLEDSAMYFCATQRSTLYNEQFFGPGTRLTVL.

This clonotype was picked up many times. The CDR3 nucleotides read TGCAGTGCTACTCCGGGACCCAGAGCTAGTTTGTCTGGCTACACCTTC. Translated, it gives CSATPGPRASLSGYTF. The chain couples TRBV20-1 to TRBJ1-2, with TRBD1 as a possible D gene (5 bases). Germline CDR1 is DFQATT and CDR2 is SNEGSKA (reference sequence). This CDR3 has 16 residues. Trimming cost V 4 bases and J 7 bases, with 25 bases left between them.

This clonotype was recorded at least ten times. The V call is TRBV28, the J call TRBJ2-1; 7 nucleotides line up with TRBD2. This CDR3 has 14 amino acids. With V trimmed by 6 bases and J by 5 bases, 7 bases remained unmatched. Germline CDR1 reads MDHEN; CDR2 reads SYDVKM. The DNA for the CDR3 is TGTGCCAGCAGGGACACGGGACTACACAATGAGCAGTTCTTC. Its translation is CASRDTGLHNEQFF.

As regards this clonotype: Since a much larger clone is just one base distant, this may be a read error. The chain combines TRBV6-1 with TRBJ1-2; D ambiguous. Germline V gene sequence: CDR1 MNHNS, CDR2 SASEGT. The CDR3 runs 15 residues. V shed 1 base and J shed 5 bases, with 14 bases lying between them. The CDR3 DNA follows: TGTGCCAGCAGTGAAGGGCGGGGAATGAAATATGGCTACACCTTC. Translated, it gives CASSEGRGMKYGYTF.

This clonotype was counted ten times or more. At one end, the junction sequence differs from germline, possibly due to a read error. V is TRBV28 and J is TRBJ2-7, with D possibly being TRBD1 (5 bases). Germline CDR1 is MDHEN and CDR2 is SYDVKM. This CDR3 contains 12 residues. The CDR3 DNA reads as TGTGCCAGCAGTTCCCCCCAGGGCCCGGTCATGTTC. Protein: CASSSPQGPVMF.

Regarding this clonotype: A much larger clone differs by one base, so this may be a read error. This chain connects TRBV20-1 to TRBJ2-7, with 7 bases matching TRBD1. V lost 0 bases to trimming and J lost 7 bases; unmatched junction nucleotides: 15. The CDR3 has 16 residues. Per germline, CDR1 DFQATT and CDR2 SNEGSKA (reference sequence). The DNA for the CDR3 is TGCAGTGCTAGAGATTTGGCGGAGACAGGGATTCAGGAGCAGTACTTC. It codes for CSARDLAETGIQEQYF.

This clonotype has a count of ten or more. The chain links TRBV20-1 to TRBJ2-7, with TRBD1 matching over 7 bases. V gave up 5 bases and J gave up 3 bases; unmatched junction bases: 7. The CDR3 covers 13 residues. Germline V gives CDR1 DFQATT, CDR2 SNEGSKA (reference sequence). This CDR3 is CSAASGQDYEQYF. CDR3 nucleotides: TGCAGTGCTGCCTCCGGACAGGACTACGAGCAGTACTTC.

Remarks on this clonotype: A clone one base away is much larger, so this may be a read error. CDR3 bases: TGTGCCACCGGACGACGGCTGAGCTCCTACAATGAGCAGTTCTTC. Translation: CATGRRLSSYNEQFF. The chain is built from TRBV28 and TRBJ2-1; D call uncertain. Germline values: CDR1 MDHEN, CDR2 SYDVKM. The CDR3 totals 15 residues. V lost 10 bases and J 0 bases, leaving 16 bases between the germline ends.

This clonotype was counted at least ten times. The rearrangement links TRBV6-1 to TRBJ2-1; no definite D call. This CDR3 spans 12 amino acids. V lost 0 bases to trimming and J lost 8 bases, with 5 bases between them. CDR1 is MNHNS, CDR2 SASEGT, per germline. CDR3 in amino acids: CASSEARHEQFF. CDR3 bases: TGTGCCAGCAGTGAAGCTCGTCATGAGCAGTTCTTC.

This chain uses TRBV28 with TRBJ2-7; possible D gene TRBD2, 5 bases. The germline V gene has CDR1 MDHEN and CDR2 SYDVKM. Trimming stripped 6 bases from V and 4 bases from J, with 13 bases between. The CDR3 is 13 amino acids. The CDR3 nucleotides are TGTGCCAGCAGCGCGGGTCCCACTTACGAGCAGTACTTC. This translates into CASSAGPTYEQYF.

This sequence joins TRBV4-2 and TRBJ1-3, with D possibly TRBD1 on 6 matching bases. Trimming pared 4 bases from V and 4 bases from J, leaving 20 bases between. Germline V gene sequence: CDR1 LGHNA, CDR2 YNFKEQ. The CDR3 extends over 17 amino acids. CDR3 sequence reads: CASSPSVAGGKGNTIYF. The CDR3 coding sequence is TGTGCCAGCAGCCCAAGCGTGGCGGGGGGCAAGGGAAACACCATATATTTT.

This clonotype was detected ten times or more. This chain links TRBV6-1 with TRBJ2-2; perhaps TRBD1 as D (5 bases). The CDR3 sequence is 15 residues long. Trimming shortened V by 5 bases and J by 6 bases, and 16 bases separated the two germline ends. Per the germline V gene, CDR1 is MNHNS and CDR2 is SASEGT. CDR3 bases: TGTGCCAGCAGTTCAGGAGACAGAACACCCGGGGAGCTGTTTTTT. As protein: CASSSGDRTPGELFF.

This clonotype was counted many times. The J gene is TRBJ2-1, the V gene TRBV28; D unresolved. Trimming pared 0 bases from V and 3 bases from J, leaving 6 bases between. The CDR3 extends over 14 amino acids. Germline values: CDR1 MDHEN, CDR2 SYDVKM. The CDR3 sequence is CASSLWVSYNEQFF. The CDR3 DNA is TGTGCCAGCAGTTTATGGGTTAGCTACAATGAGCAGTTCTTC.

This clonotype was recorded many times. V is TRBV20-1 and J is TRBJ1-2, with 10 bases fitting TRBD1. V lost 5 bases, J lost 4 bases, and 7 bases stayed unmatched. The CDR3 is 14 residues long. Germline V gives CDR1 DFQATT, CDR2 SNEGSKA (reference sequence). The CDR3 coding sequence is TGCAGTGCTTCCGGGGGACAGGGGTCCTATGGCTACACCTTC. Its translation is CSASGGQGSYGYTF.

A note on this clonotype: A much larger clone lies a single base off, so this may be a read error. The V gene is TRBV20-1, the J gene TRBJ2-5, with D perhaps TRBD2 (5 bases). The CDR3 is made up of 14 amino acids. CDR1 DFQATT and CDR2 SNEGSKA come from the germline V gene (reference sequence). V lost 0 bases to trimming and J lost 6 bases, with 14 bases between them. CDR3 coding DNA: TGCAGTGCTAGAGATTCCATGAGGGCAAAGACCCAGTACTTC. Its protein product is CSARDSMRAKTQYF.